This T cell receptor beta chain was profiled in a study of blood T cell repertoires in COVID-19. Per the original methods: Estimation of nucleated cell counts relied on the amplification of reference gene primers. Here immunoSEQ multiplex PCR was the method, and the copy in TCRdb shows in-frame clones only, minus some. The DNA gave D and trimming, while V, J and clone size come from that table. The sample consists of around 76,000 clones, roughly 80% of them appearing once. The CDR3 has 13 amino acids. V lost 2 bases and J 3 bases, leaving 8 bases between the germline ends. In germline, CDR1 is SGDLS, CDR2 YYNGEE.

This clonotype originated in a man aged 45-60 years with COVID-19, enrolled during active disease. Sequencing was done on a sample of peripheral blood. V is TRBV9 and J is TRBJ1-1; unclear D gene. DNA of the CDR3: TGTGCCAGCAGCGTGGTGGGAGACACTGAAGCTTTCTTT. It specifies CASSVVGDTEAFF.